This T cell receptor (beta chain) was sequenced in a study of early T cells in non-severe SARS-CoV-2 infection. About the research overall: Sequencing input comprised bulk RNA from unsorted whole blood; chain pairing was not available.

The CDR3 loop spans 15 amino acids. Trimming pared 7 bases from V and 2 bases from J, leaving 17 bases between. Individual cDNA molecules each received unique molecular identifiers attached to them. TCRdb independently ran MiXCR on the 5' RACE reads; one entry per CDR3 protein. The sample has 75,000 to 80,000 distinct CDR3 sequences; about 11% are singletons. General observations from the study: Matching against VDJdb likely underestimated virus-specific expansions, favoring anti-spike CD8.

Many counts were recorded for this clonotype. Its antigen is not known. The V gene is TRBV12-3 or TRBV12-4, the J gene TRBJ1-1; unclear D gene. The sample was whole blood, taken at baseline. The receptor's source is an adult who was a healthcare worker with PCR-confirmed SARS-CoV-2 infection or an uninfected control (not recorded which). The CDR3 DNA sequence: TGTGCCAGCATCCCTGACAACCCGATAAACACTGAAGCTTTCTTT. Its protein product is CASIPDNPINTEAFF.